A selection of T cell receptor beta chains follows, all from one sample in a study of blood T cell repertoires in COVID-19. Sequenced by immunoSEQ multiplex PCR; TCRdb stores in-frame clones only, minus some. Of around 120,000 clones listed, about 86% are singletons. What was sequenced was peripheral blood. These receptors originate from a man aged 70 or older who had recovered from COVID-19. The CDR3 runs from the conserved cysteine through the conserved F or W. A D gene is named only where the DNA matches it firmly. Clone size appears in some rows only: once, few, many, or a class for an expanded clone.

d_call: TRBD2
cdr3_length: 13
j_call: TRBJ2-7
v_call: TRBV2
clone_size: medium-sized
cdr3_aa: CAQRGWQFYEQYF
cdr3_nt: TGTGCCCAGCGGGGATGGCAGTTCTACGAGCAGTACTTC

d_call: .
cdr3_length: 13
j_call: TRBJ1-1
v_call: TRBV2
clone_size: few
cdr3_aa: CASREGRGKWAFF
cdr3_nt: TGTGCCAGCCGGGAGGGGAGGGGAAAGTGGGCTTTCTTT

d_call: TRBD1
cdr3_length: 13
j_call: TRBJ2-5
v_call: TRBV19
clone_size: .
cdr3_aa: CASTRDRGETQYF
cdr3_nt: TGTGCCAGTACCAGGGACAGGGGAGAGACCCAGTACTTC

d_call: .
cdr3_length: 14
j_call: TRBJ1-1
v_call: TRBV5-5
clone_size: .
cdr3_aa: CASSLGAGSTEAFF
cdr3_nt: TGTGCCAGCAGCTTGGGGGCTGGTAGCACTGAAGCTTTCTTT

d_call: TRBD1
cdr3_length: 14
j_call: TRBJ2-7
v_call: TRBV7-6
clone_size: once
cdr3_aa: CASSLRRDSYEQYF
cdr3_nt: TGTGCCAGCAGCTTAAGACGGGACAGCTACGAGCAGTACTTC

d_call: TRBD1
cdr3_length: 15
j_call: TRBJ1-6
v_call: TRBV5-4
clone_size: .
cdr3_aa: CASSAAGTGNSPLHF
cdr3_nt: TGTGCCAGCAGCGCGGCCGGGACAGGGAATTCACCCCTCCACTTT

d_call: TRBD1
cdr3_length: 12
j_call: TRBJ2-3
v_call: TRBV29-1
clone_size: few
cdr3_aa: CSGGTGSDTQYF
cdr3_nt: TGCAGCGGCGGGACAGGGTCAGATACGCAGTATTTT

d_call: .
cdr3_length: 14
j_call: TRBJ2-3
v_call: TRBV5-6
clone_size: .
cdr3_aa: CASSLVAVTDTQYF
cdr3_nt: TGTGCCAGCAGCTTAGTAGCGGTTACAGATACGCAGTATTTT

d_call: .
cdr3_length: 15
j_call: TRBJ1-1
v_call: TRBV9
clone_size: few
cdr3_aa: CASSVAEASGTEAFF
cdr3_nt: TGTGCCAGCAGCGTAGCCGAGGCTTCCGGGACTGAAGCTTTCTTT

d_call: TRBD1
cdr3_length: 14
j_call: TRBJ1-2
v_call: TRBV30
clone_size: .
cdr3_aa: CAWTPGQGSEGYTF
cdr3_nt: TGTGCCTGGACCCCCGGACAGGGGTCAGAAGGCTACACCTTC

d_call: .
cdr3_length: 14
j_call: TRBJ1-1
v_call: TRBV20-1
clone_size: .
cdr3_aa: CSASRLAGNTEAFF
cdr3_nt: TGCAGTGCTAGTAGGTTGGCGGGTAACACTGAAGCTTTCTTT

d_call: .
cdr3_length: 14
j_call: TRBJ1-5
v_call: TRBV19
clone_size: .
cdr3_aa: CASSIADSNQPQHF
cdr3_nt: TGTGCCAGTAGTATAGCAGATAGCAATCAGCCCCAGCATTTT

d_call: .
cdr3_length: 14
j_call: TRBJ1-3
v_call: TRBV6-6
clone_size: .
cdr3_aa: CALWGGGSGNTIYF
cdr3_nt: TGTGCCCTATGGGGGGGAGGCTCTGGAAACACCATATATTTT

d_call: .
cdr3_length: 16
j_call: TRBJ2-1
v_call: TRBV27
clone_size: .
cdr3_aa: CASSRRGLTSYNEQFF
cdr3_nt: TGTGCCAGCAGTAGGAGGGGACTCACCTCCTACAATGAGCAGTTCTTC

d_call: .
cdr3_length: 12
j_call: TRBJ2-2
v_call: TRBV28
clone_size: .
cdr3_aa: CASSLAWGELFF
cdr3_nt: TGTGCCAGCAGTTTGGCCTGGGGGGAGCTGTTTTTT

d_call: .
cdr3_length: 16
j_call: TRBJ2-1
v_call: TRBV6-6
clone_size: .
cdr3_aa: CASSYGRPNPYNEQFF
cdr3_nt: TGTGCCAGCAGTTACGGGCGACCAAACCCCTACAATGAGCAGTTCTTC

d_call: .
cdr3_length: 14
j_call: TRBJ2-3
v_call: TRBV7-9
clone_size: .
cdr3_aa: CASSLGQPTDTQYF
cdr3_nt: TGTGCCAGCAGCTTAGGACAGCCCACAGATACGCAGTATTTT

d_call: .
cdr3_length: 13
j_call: TRBJ2-5
v_call: TRBV5-4
clone_size: .
cdr3_aa: CASSSNRDETQYF
cdr3_nt: TGTGCCAGCAGCTCGAACAGGGACGAGACCCAGTACTTC